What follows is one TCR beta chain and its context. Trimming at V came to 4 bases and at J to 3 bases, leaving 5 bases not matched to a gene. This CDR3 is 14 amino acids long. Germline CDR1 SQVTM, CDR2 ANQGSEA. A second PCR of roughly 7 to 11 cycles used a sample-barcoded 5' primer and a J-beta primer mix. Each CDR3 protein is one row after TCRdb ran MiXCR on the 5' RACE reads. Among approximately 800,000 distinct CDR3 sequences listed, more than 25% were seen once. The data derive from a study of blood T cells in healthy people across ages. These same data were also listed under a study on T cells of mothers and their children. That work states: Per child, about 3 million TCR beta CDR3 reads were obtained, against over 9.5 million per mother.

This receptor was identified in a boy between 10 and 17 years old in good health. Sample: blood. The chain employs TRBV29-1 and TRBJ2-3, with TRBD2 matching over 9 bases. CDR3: CSVGRTSVTDTQYF. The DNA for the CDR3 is TGCAGCGTTGGGAGGACTAGCGTTACAGATACGCAGTATTTT.